These 10 T cell receptor beta chains were all obtained from the same sample, sequenced in a study of cytomegalovirus exposure and HLA in healthy donors. PCR was performed using 60 Vbeta and 13 Jbeta primers. The data were produced by immunoSEQ multiplex PCR, yet TCRdb's version contains in-frame clones alone and is incomplete. The profile shows roughly 170,000 clones, under 85% of them singletons. The sample was PBMCs. The receptor source for this set is a man in his fifties in good health and CMV-seronegative.

The V gene is TRBV28, the J gene TRBJ2-5; 9 nucleotides agree with TRBD2. The J call may be incorrect, as the DNA end agrees better with TRBJ2-7. This CDR3 is 14 amino acids long. CDR1 is MDHEN and CDR2 is SYDVKM in the germline V gene. For the CDR3, the DNA is TGTGCCAGCAGTTTAGTTGCGGGAGGGTACGAGCAGTACTTC. This translates into CASSLVAGGYEQYF.

The chain has TRBV4-1 and TRBJ2-5; D possibly corresponds to TRBD1 (5 bases). The V gene lost 1 base and the J gene lost 1 base, with 10 bases spanning the gap. The CDR3 length is 15 residues. Germline V CDR1 and CDR2: MGHRA, YSYEKL. Written as DNA, the CDR3 is TGCGCCAGCAGCCAAGGAGACAGAGCCCAAGAGACCCAGTACTTC. Its translation: CASSQGDRAQETQYF.

The DNA for the CDR3 is TGTGCCAGTCGGGCCCTAATGCCAGGGGGCGGTGACTATGGCTACACCTTC. This codes for CASRALMPGGGDYGYTF. The chain has TRBV19 and TRBJ1-2; 8 positions agree with TRBD1. Germline trimming cut 8 bases from V and 3 bases from J; bases unmatched to any gene: 17. Germline V gives CDR1 LNHDA, CDR2 SQIVND (reference sequence). The CDR3 runs 17 residues.

The V call is TRBV6-5, the J call TRBJ2-5; 12 bases match TRBD2. Gene TRBJ2-7 matches the end of the DNA better, so the J call may be wrong. The CDR3 extends over 14 amino acids. CDR1 and CDR2 from the germline V gene are MNHEY and SVGAGI. In DNA, the CDR3 is TGTGCCAGCAGTACTAGCGGGGGGCATTACGAGCAGTACTTC. It translates to CASSTSGGHYEQYF.

This chain links TRBV7-2 with TRBJ1-5, with 10 positions matching TRBD1. Germline V CDR1 and CDR2: SGHTA, FQGNSA. This CDR3 contains 15 residues. The V segment lost 5 bases and the J segment 6 bases; nucleotides outside the gene matches: 7. The CDR3 is CASSRDRGGGQPQHF. Here the CDR3 DNA reads TGTGCCAGCAGCAGGGACAGGGGAGGCGGTCAGCCCCAGCATTTT.

This clone was recorded once. The CDR3 DNA sequence: TGTGCCAGCAGCTTAGTTCGGGACAGGGGTCAGCCCCAGCATTTT. It translates to CASSLVRDRGQPQHF. This sequence joins TRBV7-2 and TRBJ1-5, with 10 bases identical to TRBD1. Trimming took 1 base from V and 6 from J; bases not matched to a gene: 3. CDR1 SGHTA and CDR2 FQGNSA come from the germline V gene. CDR3 length equals 15 residues.

The V and J genes are TRBV19 and TRBJ2-2, with D possibly TRBD2 on 6 matching bases. V was shortened by 3 bases and J by 0 bases, with 8 bases between the two germline ends. The germline V gene has CDR1 LNHDA and CDR2 SQIVND (reference sequence). The CDR3 runs 15 residues. CDR3 region: CASSMGLANTGELFF. The CDR3 DNA reads as TGTGCCAGTAGTATGGGACTGGCGAACACCGGGGAGCTGTTTTTT. The full variable domain, its missing parts supplied by reference TRBV19 and TRBJ2-2, is DGGITQSPKYLFRKEGQNVTLSCEQNLNHDAMYWYRQDPGQGLRLIYYSQIVNDFQKGDIAEGYSVSREKKESFPLTVTSAQKNPTAFYLCASSMGLANTGELFFGEGSRLTVL.

The chain combines TRBV11-3 with TRBJ2-1; possibly TRBD1 for D (6 bases). The V and J ends lost 3 bases and 8 bases respectively, with 8 bases between them. In germline, CDR1 is SGHNT, CDR2 YENEEA. The CDR3 runs to 12 residues. In nucleotides, the CDR3 is TGTGCCAGCAGCTTTAACAGGGATGAGCAGTTCTTC. Encoded protein: CASSFNRDEQFF.

This clone appeared a single time. V usage is TRBV19 and J usage is TRBJ2-3; TRBD2 agrees at 7 bases. Unmatched junction bases numbered 10, after V lost 0 bases and J lost 1 base. The germline CDR1 and CDR2 sequences are LNHDA and SQIVND (reference sequence). The CDR3 covers 18 residues. The DNA of the CDR3 is TGTGCCAGTAGTATAGAGGGGAGGGTTAAGCGCGGCACAGATACGCAGTATTTT. The encoded protein is CASSIEGRVKRGTDTQYF.

V is TRBV5-5 and J is TRBJ1-2; 9 bases are a match to TRBD1. Germline values: CDR1 SGHKS, CDR2 YYEKEE (reference sequence). The V and J ends lost 2 bases and 5 bases, in that order; junction bases with no gene match: 1. The CDR3 is made up of 13 amino acids. This CDR3 reads CASSLQGAYGYTF. The CDR3 nucleotides are TGTGCCAGCAGCTTACAGGGGGCTTATGGCTACACCTTC.